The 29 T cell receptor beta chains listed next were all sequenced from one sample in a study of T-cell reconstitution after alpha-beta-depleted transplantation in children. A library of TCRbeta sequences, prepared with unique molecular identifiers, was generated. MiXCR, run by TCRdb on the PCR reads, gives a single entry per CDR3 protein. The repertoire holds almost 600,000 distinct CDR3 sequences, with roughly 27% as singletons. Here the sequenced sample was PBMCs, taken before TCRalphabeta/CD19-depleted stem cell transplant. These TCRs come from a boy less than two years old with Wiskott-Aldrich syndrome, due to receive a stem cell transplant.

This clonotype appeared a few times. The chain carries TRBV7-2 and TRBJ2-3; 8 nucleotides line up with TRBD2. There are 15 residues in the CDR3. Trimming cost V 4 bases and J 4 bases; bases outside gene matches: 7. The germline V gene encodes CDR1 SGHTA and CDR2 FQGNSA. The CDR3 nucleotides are TGTGCCAGCAGCTGGGCGGGAGGTGCCGCAGATACGCAGTATTTT. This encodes CASSWAGGAADTQYF.

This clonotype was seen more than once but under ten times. The CDR3 DNA follows: TGTGCCAGCAGCATCCCGGGACGGACAAACACCATATATTTT. Residues: CASSIPGRTNTIYF. J is TRBJ1-3 and V is TRBV5-6; D possibly corresponds to TRBD1 (5 bases). This CDR3 region has 14 residues. Germline V gives CDR1 SGHDT, CDR2 YYEEEE. V lost 4 bases and J lost 6, with 14 bases in between. Looking up the rest from reference TRBV5-6 and TRBJ1-3 gives the full variable domain: DAGVTQSPTHLIKTRGQQVTLRCSPKSGHDTVSWYQQALGQGPQFIFQYYEEEERQRGNFPDRFSGHQFPNYSSELNVNALLLGDSALYLCASSIPGRTNTIYFGEGSWLTVV.

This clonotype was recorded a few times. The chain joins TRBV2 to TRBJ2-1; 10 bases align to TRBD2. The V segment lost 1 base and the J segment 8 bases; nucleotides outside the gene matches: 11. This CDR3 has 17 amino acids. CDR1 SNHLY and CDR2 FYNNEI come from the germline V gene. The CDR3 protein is CASSEVQGLAVRDEQFF. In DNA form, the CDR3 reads TGTGCCAGCAGTGAAGTGCAAGGACTAGCGGTGCGGGATGAGCAGTTCTTC.

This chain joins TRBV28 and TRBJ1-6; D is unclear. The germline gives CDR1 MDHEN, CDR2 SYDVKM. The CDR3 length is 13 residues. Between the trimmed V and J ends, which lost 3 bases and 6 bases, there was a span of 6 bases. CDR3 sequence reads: CASSFQSNSPLHF. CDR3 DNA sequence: TGTGCCAGCAGTTTCCAGTCTAATTCACCCCTCCACTTT.

This chain's CDR3 is CATSWRGRTDNEQFF. The CDR3 bases are TGTGCCACCAGTTGGCGCGGGAGGACTGACAATGAGCAGTTCTTC. The J gene is TRBJ2-1, the V gene TRBV24-1, with 8 nucleotides matching TRBD2. Germline lookup yields CDR1 KGHDR and CDR2 SFDVKD. Unmatched junction bases numbered 8, after V lost 6 bases and J lost 5 bases. The CDR3 contains 15 residues.

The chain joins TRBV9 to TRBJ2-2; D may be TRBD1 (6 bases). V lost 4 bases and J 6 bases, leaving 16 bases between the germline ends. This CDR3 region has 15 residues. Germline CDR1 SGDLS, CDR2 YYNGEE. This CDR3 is CASSPTGKVAGELFF. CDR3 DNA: TGTGCCAGCAGCCCTACAGGGAAGGTGGCCGGGGAGCTGTTTTTT.

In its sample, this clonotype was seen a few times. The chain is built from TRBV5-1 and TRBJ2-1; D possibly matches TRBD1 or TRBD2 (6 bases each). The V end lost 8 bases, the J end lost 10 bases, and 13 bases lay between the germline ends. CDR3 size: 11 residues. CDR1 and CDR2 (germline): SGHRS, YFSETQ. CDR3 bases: TGCGCCAGTAAGGGGGAGGTCGAGCAGTTCTTC. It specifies CASKGEVEQFF.

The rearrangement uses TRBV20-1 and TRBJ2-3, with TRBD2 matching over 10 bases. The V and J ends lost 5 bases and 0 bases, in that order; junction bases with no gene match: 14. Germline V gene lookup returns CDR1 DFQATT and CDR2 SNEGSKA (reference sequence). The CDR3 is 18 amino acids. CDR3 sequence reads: CSAAKSAGGGLSTDTQYF. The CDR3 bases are TGCAGTGCTGCCAAATCAGCGGGAGGGGGACTCAGCACAGATACGCAGTATTTT.

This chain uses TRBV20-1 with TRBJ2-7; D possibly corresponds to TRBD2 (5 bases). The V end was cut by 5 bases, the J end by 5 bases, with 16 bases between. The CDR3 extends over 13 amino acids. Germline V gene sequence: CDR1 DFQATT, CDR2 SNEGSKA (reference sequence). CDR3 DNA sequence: TGCAGTGCTCCACTAGTCCCTGGACACGAGCAGTACTTC. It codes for CSAPLVPGHEQYF.

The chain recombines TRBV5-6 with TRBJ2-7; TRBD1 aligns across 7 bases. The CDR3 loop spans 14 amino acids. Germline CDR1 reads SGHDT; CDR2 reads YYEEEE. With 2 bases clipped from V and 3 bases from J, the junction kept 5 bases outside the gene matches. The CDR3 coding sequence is TGTGCCAGCAGCTTTAGCCACAGGGGCTACGAGCAGTACTTC. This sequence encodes CASSFSHRGYEQYF. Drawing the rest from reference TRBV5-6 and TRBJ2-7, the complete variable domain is DAGVTQSPTHLIKTRGQQVTLRCSPKSGHDTVSWYQQALGQGPQFIFQYYEEEERQRGNFPDRFSGHQFPNYSSELNVNALLLGDSALYLCASSFSHRGYEQYFGPGTRLTVT.

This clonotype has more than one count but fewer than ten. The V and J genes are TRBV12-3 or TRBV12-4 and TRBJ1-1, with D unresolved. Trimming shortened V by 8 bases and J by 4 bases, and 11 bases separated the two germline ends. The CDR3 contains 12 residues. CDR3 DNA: TGTGCCAGCTCCAACCGGTTCACTGAAGCTTTCTTT. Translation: CASSNRFTEAFF.

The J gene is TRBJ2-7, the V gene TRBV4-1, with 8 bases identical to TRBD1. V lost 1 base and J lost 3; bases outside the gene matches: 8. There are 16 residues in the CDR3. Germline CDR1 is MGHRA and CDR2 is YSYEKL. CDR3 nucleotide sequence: TGCGCCAGCAGCCAAGCTTGGAGGACAGGGAACTACGAGCAGTACTTC. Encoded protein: CASSQAWRTGNYEQYF.

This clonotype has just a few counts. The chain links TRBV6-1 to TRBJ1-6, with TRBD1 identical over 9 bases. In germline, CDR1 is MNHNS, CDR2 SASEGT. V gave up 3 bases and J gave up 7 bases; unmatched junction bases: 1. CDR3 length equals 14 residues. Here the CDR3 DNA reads TGTGCCAGCAGTGACGGGACAGGGAATTCACCCCTCCACTTT. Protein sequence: CASSDGTGNSPLHF.

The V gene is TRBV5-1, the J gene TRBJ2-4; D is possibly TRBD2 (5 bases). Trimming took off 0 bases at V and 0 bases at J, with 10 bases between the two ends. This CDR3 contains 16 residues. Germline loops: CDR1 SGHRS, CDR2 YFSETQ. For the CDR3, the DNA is TGCGCCAGCAGCTTGGCCCCGGGAAGAGCCAAAAACATTCAGTACTTC. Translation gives CASSLAPGRAKNIQYF.

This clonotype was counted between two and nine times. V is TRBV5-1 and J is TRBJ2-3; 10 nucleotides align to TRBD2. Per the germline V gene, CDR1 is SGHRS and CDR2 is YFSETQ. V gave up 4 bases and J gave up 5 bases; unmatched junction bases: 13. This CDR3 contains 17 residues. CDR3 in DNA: TGCGCCAGCAGCAGGCTAGCGGGAGTCTGGGTGGGAGATACGCAGTATTTT. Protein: CASSRLAGVWVGDTQYF.

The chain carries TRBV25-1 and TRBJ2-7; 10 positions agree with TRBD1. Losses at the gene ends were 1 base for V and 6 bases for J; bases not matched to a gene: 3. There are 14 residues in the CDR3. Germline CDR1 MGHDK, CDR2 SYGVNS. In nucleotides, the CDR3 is TGTGCCAGCAGTGAATTAAGGACAGGGGGCGAGCAGTACTTC. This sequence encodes CASSELRTGGEQYF.

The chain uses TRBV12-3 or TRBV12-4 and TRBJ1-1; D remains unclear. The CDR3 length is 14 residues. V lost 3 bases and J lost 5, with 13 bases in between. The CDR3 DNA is TGTGCCAGCAGTTTGGACCGGGCGTTGACTGAAGCTTTCTTT. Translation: CASSLDRALTEAFF.

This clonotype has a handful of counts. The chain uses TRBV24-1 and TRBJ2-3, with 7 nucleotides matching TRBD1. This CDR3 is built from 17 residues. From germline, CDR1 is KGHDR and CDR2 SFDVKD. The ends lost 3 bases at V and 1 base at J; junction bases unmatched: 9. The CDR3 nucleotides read TGTGCCACCAGTGATCCTCGACAGGGCCGGGGCACAGATACGCAGTATTTT. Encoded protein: CATSDPRQGRGTDTQYF.

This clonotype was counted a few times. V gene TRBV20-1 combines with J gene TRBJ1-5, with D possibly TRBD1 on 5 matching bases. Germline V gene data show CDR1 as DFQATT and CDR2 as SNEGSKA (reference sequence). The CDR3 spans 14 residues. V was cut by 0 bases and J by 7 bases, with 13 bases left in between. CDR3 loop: CSARDRRGAQPQHF. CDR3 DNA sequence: TGCAGTGCTAGAGATAGGAGGGGTGCCCAGCCCCAGCATTTT.

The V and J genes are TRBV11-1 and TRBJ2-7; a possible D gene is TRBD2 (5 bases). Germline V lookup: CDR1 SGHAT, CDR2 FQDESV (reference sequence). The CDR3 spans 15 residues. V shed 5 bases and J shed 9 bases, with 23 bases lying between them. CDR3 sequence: CASSRGGRNHFAQYF. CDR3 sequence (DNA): TGTGCCAGCAGCCGGGGTGGGAGAAACCATTTTGCGCAGTACTTC.

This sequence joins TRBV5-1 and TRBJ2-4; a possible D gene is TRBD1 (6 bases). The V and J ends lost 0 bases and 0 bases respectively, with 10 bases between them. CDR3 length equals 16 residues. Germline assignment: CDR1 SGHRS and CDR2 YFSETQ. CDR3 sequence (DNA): TGCGCCAGCAGCTTGGTAGGACAGCTAGCCAAAAACATTCAGTACTTC. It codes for CASSLVGQLAKNIQYF. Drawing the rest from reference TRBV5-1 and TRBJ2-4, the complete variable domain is KAGVTQTPRYLIKTRGQQVTLSCSPISGHRSVSWYQQTPGQGLQFLFEYFSETQRNKGNFPGRFSGRQFSNSRSEMNVSTLELGDSALYLCASSLVGQLAKNIQYFGAGTRLSVL.

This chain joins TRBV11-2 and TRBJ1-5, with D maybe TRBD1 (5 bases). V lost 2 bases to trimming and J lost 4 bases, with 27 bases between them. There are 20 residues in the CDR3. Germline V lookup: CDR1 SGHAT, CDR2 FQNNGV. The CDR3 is CASSLLYSTEGLGVNQPQHF. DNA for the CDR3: TGTGCCAGCAGCTTACTGTACAGCACTGAGGGGTTGGGGGTAAATCAGCCCCAGCATTTT.

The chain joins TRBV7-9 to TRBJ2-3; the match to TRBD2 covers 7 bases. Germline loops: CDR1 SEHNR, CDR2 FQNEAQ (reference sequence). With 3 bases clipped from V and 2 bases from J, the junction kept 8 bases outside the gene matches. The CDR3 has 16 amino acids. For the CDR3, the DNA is TGTGCCAGCAGCTTTATGATAAGCGGGACCACAGATACGCAGTATTTT. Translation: CASSFMISGTTDTQYF.

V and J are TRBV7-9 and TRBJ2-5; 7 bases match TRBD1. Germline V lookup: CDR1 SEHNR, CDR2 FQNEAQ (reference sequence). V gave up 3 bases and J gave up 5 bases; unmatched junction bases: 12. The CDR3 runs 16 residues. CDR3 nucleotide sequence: TGTGCCAGCAGCTTTCTAGCAACAGGGGCTGGGGAGACCCAGTACTTC. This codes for CASSFLATGAGETQYF.

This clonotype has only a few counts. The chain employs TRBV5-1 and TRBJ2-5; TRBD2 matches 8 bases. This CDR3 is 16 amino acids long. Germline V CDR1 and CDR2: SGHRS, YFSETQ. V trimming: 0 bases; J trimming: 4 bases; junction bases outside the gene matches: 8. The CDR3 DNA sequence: TGCGCCAGCAGCTTGGTGAGCGGGAGCGTCGGAGAGACCCAGTACTTC. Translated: CASSLVSGSVGETQYF.

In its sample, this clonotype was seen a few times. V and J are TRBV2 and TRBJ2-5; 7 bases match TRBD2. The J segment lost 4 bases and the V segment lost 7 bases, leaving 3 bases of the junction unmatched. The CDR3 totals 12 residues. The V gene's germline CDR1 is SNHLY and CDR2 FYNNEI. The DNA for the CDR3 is TGTGCCAGCAAGGTAGCGGGAGAGACCCAGTACTTC. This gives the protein CASKVAGETQYF.

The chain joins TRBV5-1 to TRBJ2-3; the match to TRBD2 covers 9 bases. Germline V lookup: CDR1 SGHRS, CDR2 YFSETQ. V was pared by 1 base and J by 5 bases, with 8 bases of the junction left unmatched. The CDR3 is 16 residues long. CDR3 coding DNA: TGCGCCAGCAGCTTGCAGGCGGGAGGGCCGAGAGATACGCAGTATTTT. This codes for CASSLQAGGPRDTQYF. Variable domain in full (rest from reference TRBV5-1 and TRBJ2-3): KAGVTQTPRYLIKTRGQQVTLSCSPISGHRSVSWYQQTPGQGLQFLFEYFSETQRNKGNFPGRFSGRQFSNSRSEMNVSTLELGDSALYLCASSLQAGGPRDTQYFGPGTRLTVL.

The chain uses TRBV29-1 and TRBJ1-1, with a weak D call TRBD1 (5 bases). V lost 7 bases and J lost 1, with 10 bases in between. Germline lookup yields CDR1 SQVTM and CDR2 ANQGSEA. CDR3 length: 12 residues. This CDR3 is CSAGTWNTEAFF. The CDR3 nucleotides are TGCAGCGCAGGGACTTGGAACACTGAAGCTTTCTTT.

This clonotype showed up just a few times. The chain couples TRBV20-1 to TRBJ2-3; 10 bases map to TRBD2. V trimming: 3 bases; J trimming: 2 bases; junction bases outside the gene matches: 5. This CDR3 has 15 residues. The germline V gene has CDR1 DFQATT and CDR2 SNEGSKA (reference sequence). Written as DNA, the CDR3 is TGCAGTGCTAGCGAACTAGCGGGATACACAGATACGCAGTATTTT. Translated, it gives CSASELAGYTDTQYF.